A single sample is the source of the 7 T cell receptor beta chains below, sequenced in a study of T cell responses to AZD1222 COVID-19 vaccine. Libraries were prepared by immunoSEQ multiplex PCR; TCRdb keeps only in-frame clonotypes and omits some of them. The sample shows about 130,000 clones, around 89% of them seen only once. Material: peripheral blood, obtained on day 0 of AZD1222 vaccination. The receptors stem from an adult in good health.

The chain's CDR3 is CASSDQTALAGSYNEQFF. Here the CDR3 DNA reads TGTGCCAGCAGTGACCAGACGGCTCTAGCGGGATCTTACAATGAGCAGTTCTTC. The rearrangement joins TRBV6-4 to TRBJ2-1; 9 nucleotides align to TRBD2. Germline CDR1 reads MRHNA; CDR2 reads SNTAGT. The CDR3 runs to 18 residues. The V and J ends lost 2 bases and 4 bases, in that order; junction bases with no gene match: 12.

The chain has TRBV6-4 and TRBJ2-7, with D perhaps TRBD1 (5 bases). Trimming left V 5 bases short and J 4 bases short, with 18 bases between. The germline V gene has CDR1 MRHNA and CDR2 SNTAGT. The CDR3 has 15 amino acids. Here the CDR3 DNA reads TGTGCCAGCAGTCCGTCGGCTTCAGGGTTGTACGAGCAGTACTTC. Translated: CASSPSASGLYEQYF.

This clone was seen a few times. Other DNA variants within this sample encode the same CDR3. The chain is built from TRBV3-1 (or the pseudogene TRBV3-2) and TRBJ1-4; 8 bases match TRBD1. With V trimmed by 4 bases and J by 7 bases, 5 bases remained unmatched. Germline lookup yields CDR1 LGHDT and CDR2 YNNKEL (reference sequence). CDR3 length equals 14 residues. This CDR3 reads CASSPQGEGEKLFF. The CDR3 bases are TGTGCCAGCAGCCCACAGGGGGAGGGTGAAAAACTGTTTTTT.

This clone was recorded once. CDR3 in DNA: TGTGCCAGCAGTTTATCGGCTAATGGGTACGAGCAGTACTTC. This codes for CASSLSANGYEQYF. This sequence joins TRBV27 and TRBJ2-7; no reliable D call. The germline CDR1 and CDR2 sequences are MNHEY and SMNVEV (reference sequence). CDR3 length: 14 amino acids. The germline V and J ends were trimmed by 0 bases and 4 bases, with 10 bases remaining between them.

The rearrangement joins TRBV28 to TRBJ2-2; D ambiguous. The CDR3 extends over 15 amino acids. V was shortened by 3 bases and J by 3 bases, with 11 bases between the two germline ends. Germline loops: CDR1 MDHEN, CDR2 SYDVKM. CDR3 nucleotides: TGTGCCAGCAGTTTCCTCAGGCCAGACACCGGGGAGCTGTTTTTT. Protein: CASSFLRPDTGELFF.

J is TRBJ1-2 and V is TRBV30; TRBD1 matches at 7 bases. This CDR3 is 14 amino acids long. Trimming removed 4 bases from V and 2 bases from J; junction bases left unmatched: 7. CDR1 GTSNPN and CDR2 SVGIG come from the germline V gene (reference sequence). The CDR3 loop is CAWMPGQRNYGYTF. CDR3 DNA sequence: TGTGCCTGGATGCCGGGACAGAGAAACTATGGCTACACCTTC.

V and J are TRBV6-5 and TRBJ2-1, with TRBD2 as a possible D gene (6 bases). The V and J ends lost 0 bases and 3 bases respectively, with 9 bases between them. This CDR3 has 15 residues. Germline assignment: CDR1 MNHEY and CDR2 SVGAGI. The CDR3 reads CASSYSTGLYNEQFF. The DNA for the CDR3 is TGTGCCAGCAGTTACTCAACGGGACTCTACAATGAGCAGTTCTTC.